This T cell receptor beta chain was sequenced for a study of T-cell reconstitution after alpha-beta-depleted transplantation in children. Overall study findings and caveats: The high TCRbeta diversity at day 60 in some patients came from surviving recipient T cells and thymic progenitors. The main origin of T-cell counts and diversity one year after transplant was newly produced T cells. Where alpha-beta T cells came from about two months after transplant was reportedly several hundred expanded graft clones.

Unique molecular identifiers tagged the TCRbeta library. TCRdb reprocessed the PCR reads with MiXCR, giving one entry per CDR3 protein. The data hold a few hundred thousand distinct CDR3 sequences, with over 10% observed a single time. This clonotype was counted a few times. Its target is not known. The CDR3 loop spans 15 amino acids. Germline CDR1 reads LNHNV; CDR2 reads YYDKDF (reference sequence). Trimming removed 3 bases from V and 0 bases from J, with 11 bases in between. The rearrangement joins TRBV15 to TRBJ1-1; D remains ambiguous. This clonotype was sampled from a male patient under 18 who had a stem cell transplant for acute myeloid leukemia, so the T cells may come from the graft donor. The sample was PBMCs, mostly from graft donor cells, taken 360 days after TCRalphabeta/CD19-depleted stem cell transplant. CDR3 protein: CATSSFLSMNTEAFF. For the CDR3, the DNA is TGTGCCACCAGCAGCTTTCTATCTATGAACACTGAAGCTTTCTTT.